This entry concerns a single TCR beta chain. Antigen specificity is unknown. By 5'RACE template switching, TCR cDNA was produced, with a universal primer site and UMIs added in the process. TCRdb itself ran the 5' RACE reads through MiXCR, one entry per CDR3 protein. The repertoire holds more than 95,000 distinct CDR3 sequences, with over 8% as singletons. This entry is derived from a study of T cells after yellow fever vaccination. Study-wide findings and caveats: After the booster, 96% of CD4 and more than 85% of CD8 primary-response clones were re-detected.

The CDR3 contains 16 residues. V shed 0 bases and J shed 7 bases, with 16 bases lying between them. From germline, CDR1 is LNHNV and CDR2 YYDKDF (reference sequence). The chain couples TRBV15 to TRBJ2-1; D might be TRBD2 (7 bases). Sequencing used CD8+ T cells sorted from PBMCs, obtained on the day of the yellow fever booster vaccination. The sequence derives from a man aged 18 to 35 who received the YFV17D yellow fever vaccine. CDR3 amino acids: CATSREFGGPDNEQFF. The CDR3, as DNA: TGTGCCACCAGCAGAGAGTTCGGGGGGCCGGATAATGAGCAGTTCTTC. The full variable domain, its missing parts supplied by reference TRBV15 and TRBJ2-1, is DAMVIQNPRYQVTQFGKPVTLSCSQTLNHNVMYWYQQKSSQAPKLLFHYYDKDFNNEADTPDNFQSRRPNTSFCFLDIRSPGLGDTAMYLCATSREFGGPDNEQFFGPGTRLTVL.